The 6 T cell receptor beta chains below all came from one sample that was sequenced in a study of sequential checkpoint blockade in melanoma. Repertoires were generated with immunoSEQ multiplex PCR, while TCRdb's copy carries only in-frame clones and drops some. The sample carries over 20,000 clones, approximately 79% recorded once. Stated treatment: randomized to nivolumab then ipilimumab (arm A) or the reverse (arm B). The sequences come from CD8+ T cells sorted from blood (inferred from file names), collected from a patient given nivolumab and ipilimumab in sequence. These receptors all come from a human donor with melanoma.

This chain uses TRBV5-4 with TRBJ2-3; 9 bases are shared with TRBD2. Trimming at V came to 0 bases and at J to 2 bases, leaving 10 bases not matched to a gene. Per germline, CDR1 SGHNT and CDR2 YYREEE (reference sequence). The CDR3 loop spans 18 amino acids. CDR3 in amino acids: CASSLEGSWGLATDTQYF. Written as DNA, the CDR3 is TGTGCCAGCAGCTTGGAGGGGAGTTGGGGACTAGCCACAGATACGCAGTATTTT.

In the case of this clone: The same CDR3 also results from other DNA sequences found in this sample. The rearrangement links TRBV19 to TRBJ2-7, with D maybe TRBD1 (5 bases). Trimming removed 6 bases from V and 7 bases from J, with 13 bases in between. The CDR3 is 12 residues long. Germline V CDR1 and CDR2: LNHDA, SQIVND (reference sequence). The CDR3 sequence: CASSPSDTEQYF. CDR3 coding DNA: TGTGCCAGTAGCCCCTCGGACACTGAGCAGTACTTC.

The chain carries TRBV27 and TRBJ2-7; the D gene is possibly TRBD2 (6 bases). Germline-derived CDR1 and CDR2 are MNHEY and SMNVEV (reference sequence). CDR3 length equals 16 residues. Trimming took off 4 bases at V and 2 bases at J, with 18 bases between the two ends. Here the CDR3 reads CASSYSAGRITYEQYF. The CDR3 region has the DNA TGTGCCAGCAGTTATTCAGCGGGCCGTATTACCTACGAGCAGTACTTC.

The V gene is TRBV10-3, the J gene TRBJ2-7; perhaps TRBD2 as D (6 bases). Trimming removed 2 bases from V and 5 bases from J, with 16 bases in between. CDR3 size: 15 residues. Germline V gives CDR1 ENHRY, CDR2 SYGVKD. The CDR3 nucleotides are TGTGCCATCAGTGAGACTAGCAACAACGGGAACGAGCAGTACTTC. The encoded protein is CAISETSNNGNEQYF.

J is TRBJ2-7 and V is TRBV27, with TRBD1 identical over 8 bases. Germline trimming cut 9 bases from V and 3 bases from J; bases unmatched to any gene: 16. The CDR3 extends over 16 amino acids. The V gene's germline CDR1 is MNHEY and CDR2 SMNVEV (reference sequence). CDR3 bases: TGTGCCAGGTTAAATGACAGGGGCGAACATATCTACGAGCAGTACTTC. Translated: CARLNDRGEHIYEQYF.

The chain recombines TRBV4-1 with TRBJ2-7; 8 nucleotides match TRBD1. The germline gives CDR1 MGHRA, CDR2 YSYEKL. This CDR3 comprises 17 residues. V trimming: 3 bases; J trimming: 2 bases; junction bases outside the gene matches: 12. In DNA, the CDR3 is TGCGCCAGCAGCCACAGGACAGGGATGGTAAGGGCCTACGAGCAGTACTTC. This encodes CASSHRTGMVRAYEQYF.